A single sample is the source of the 21 T cell receptor beta chains below, sequenced in a study of blood T cell repertoires in COVID-19. Using immunoSEQ multiplex PCR, the repertoire was profiled, and TCRdb retains in-frame clones only, with some absent. This table has 200,000 to 250,000 clones, approximately 83% appearing once. Specimen: peripheral blood. The receptors were sampled from a woman in her 30s with COVID-19, enrolled during active disease.

The chain couples TRBV28 to TRBJ2-2; 9 bases are a match to TRBD1. The germline gives CDR1 MDHEN, CDR2 SYDVKM. The CDR3 loop spans 16 amino acids. V was pared by 6 bases and J by 4 bases, with 9 bases of the junction left unmatched. Written as DNA, the CDR3 is TGTGCCAGCAGCGACAGGGGGGCTTCGGCCACCGGGGAGCTGTTTTTT. Amino acids: CASSDRGASATGELFF. The complete variable domain, with remaining parts taken from reference TRBV28 and TRBJ2-2, reads DVKVTQSSRYLVKRTGEKVFLECVQDMDHENMFWYRQDPGLGLRLIYFSYDVKMKEKGDIPEGYSVSREKKERFSLILESASTNQTSMYLCASSDRGASATGELFFGEGSRLTVL.

The gene calls are TRBV5-1 and TRBJ1-5, with D possibly matching TRBD1 (5 bases). Germline values: CDR1 SGHRS, CDR2 YFSETQ. The CDR3 is 15 residues long. V lost 0 bases and J lost 0, with 7 bases in between. CDR3 protein: CASSLGQNSNQPQHF. In nucleotides, the CDR3 is TGCGCCAGCAGCTTGGGACAGAATAGCAATCAGCCCCAGCATTTT. Full variable domain (missing parts from reference TRBV5-1 and TRBJ1-5): KAGVTQTPRYLIKTRGQQVTLSCSPISGHRSVSWYQQTPGQGLQFLFEYFSETQRNKGNFPGRFSGRQFSNSRSEMNVSTLELGDSALYLCASSLGQNSNQPQHFGDGTRLSIL.

This clone showed up just a few times. CDR3 sequence: CASSFGLAVEQYF. CDR3 sequence (DNA): TGTGCCAGCAGCTTCGGACTAGCGGTCGAGCAGTACTTC. This chain connects TRBV7-9 to TRBJ2-7; TRBD2 matches at 10 bases. With 3 bases clipped from V and 6 bases from J, the junction kept 2 bases outside the gene matches. The CDR3 extends over 13 amino acids. Germline values: CDR1 SEHNR, CDR2 FQNEAQ (reference sequence).

V and J are TRBV11-2 and TRBJ2-7; 8 nucleotides agree with TRBD1. Germline-derived CDR1 and CDR2 are SGHAT and FQNNGV. The CDR3 is made up of 17 amino acids. Unmatched junction bases numbered 11, after V lost 1 base and J lost 3 bases. This CDR3 reads CASSLGRGTGEIYEQYF. For the CDR3, the DNA is TGTGCCAGCAGCTTAGGCCGGGGGACAGGCGAGATCTACGAGCAGTACTTC. The whole variable domain, remainder taken from reference TRBV11-2 and TRBJ2-7, is EAGVAQSPRYKIIEKRQSVAFWCNPISGHATLYWYQQILGQGPKLLIQFQNNGVVDDSQLPKDRFSAERLKGVDSTLKIQPAKLEDSAVYLCASSLGRGTGEIYEQYFGPGTRLTVT.

This chain uses TRBV7-9 with TRBJ1-2, with 7 bases identical to TRBD1. The germline gives CDR1 SEHNR, CDR2 FQNEAQ (reference sequence). The V segment lost 3 bases and the J segment 8 bases; nucleotides outside the gene matches: 9. The CDR3 consists of 14 residues. CDR3 in amino acids: CASSLADRVVGYTF. The DNA of the CDR3 is TGTGCCAGCAGCTTGGCTGACAGGGTAGTGGGCTACACCTTC.

V and J are TRBV5-6 and TRBJ2-5; D gene ambiguous. This CDR3 contains 13 residues. CDR1 is SGHDT and CDR2 is YYEEEE in the germline V gene. The ends were cut back, 1 base at V and 4 bases at J, with 8 bases in the middle. CDR3: CASSLIRLETQYF. In nucleotides, the CDR3 is TGTGCCAGCAGCTTGATCCGTCTAGAGACCCAGTACTTC.

At least ten counts were recorded for this clone. The CDR3 DNA follows: TGTGCCAGCACCCCAGGGGGAAGCAATCAGCCCCAGCATTTT. Its translation: CASTPGGSNQPQHF. This chain connects TRBV7-9 to TRBJ1-5, with 7 bases identical to TRBD1. This CDR3 is built from 14 residues. Germline-derived CDR1 and CDR2 are SEHNR and FQNEAQ (reference sequence). V gave up 7 bases and J gave up 1 base; unmatched junction bases: 4.

The rearrangement uses TRBV10-3 and TRBJ2-4; TRBD1 might be the D (6 bases). Trimming left V 3 bases short and J 0 bases short, with 12 bases between. This CDR3 is 16 amino acids long. Germline V gives CDR1 ENHRY, CDR2 SYGVKD. In DNA, the CDR3 is TGTGCCATCAGTGAAGGCAGGGGAGAAGCCAAAAACATTCAGTACTTC. It codes for CAISEGRGEAKNIQYF.

J is TRBJ2-7 and V is TRBV18; 11 bases are a match to TRBD2. J lost 2 bases, V lost 3 bases, and 9 bases had no gene match. The germline gives CDR1 KGHSH, CDR2 LQKENI. The CDR3 totals 17 residues. The CDR3 DNA reads TGTGCCAGCTCACCGTCCATGGGGACTAGCGGAACCTACGAGCAGTACTTC. Encoded protein: CASSPSMGTSGTYEQYF.

V usage is TRBV12-3 or TRBV12-4 and J usage is TRBJ1-5; D not resolved. V was cut by 3 bases and J by 7 bases, with 10 bases left in between. The CDR3 sequence is 13 residues long. For the CDR3, the DNA is TGTGCCAGCAGTTTTTCGGGAAGACAGCCCCAGCATTTT. Amino acid sequence: CASSFSGRQPQHF.

This clone was counted only a few times. This sequence joins TRBV28 and TRBJ2-7; perhaps TRBD2 as D (5 bases). V was trimmed by 5 bases and J by 0 bases, leaving 11 bases between them. CDR3 length: 14 amino acids. Germline loops: CDR1 MDHEN, CDR2 SYDVKM. Written as DNA, the CDR3 is TGTGCCAGCAGTCCCCGGGATAACTCCTACGAGCAGTACTTC. Translation gives CASSPRDNSYEQYF.

The chain joins TRBV30 to TRBJ1-5, with D unclear. The CDR3 covers 13 residues. V was cut by 2 bases and J by 1 base, with 6 bases left in between. Per the germline V gene, CDR1 is GTSNPN and CDR2 is SVGIG (reference sequence). The CDR3 sequence is CAWSMESNQPQHF. CDR3 coding DNA: TGTGCCTGGAGTATGGAGAGCAATCAGCCCCAGCATTTT.

The V call is TRBV28, the J call TRBJ1-2; TRBD1 matches 11 bases. Germline V gives CDR1 MDHEN, CDR2 SYDVKM. There are 16 residues in the CDR3. Unmatched junction bases numbered 13, after V lost 5 bases and J lost 8 bases. CDR3 protein: CASSGQGAQLLGGYTF. The CDR3 DNA is TGTGCCAGCAGTGGACAGGGGGCGCAACTACTCGGGGGCTACACCTTC.

V usage is TRBV2 and J usage is TRBJ1-4, with TRBD1 matching over 7 bases. Germline trimming cut 6 bases from V and 7 bases from J; bases unmatched to any gene: 8. The CDR3 extends over 14 amino acids. Germline CDR1 reads SNHLY; CDR2 reads FYNNEI. CDR3 region: CASRAGTETEKLFF. DNA for the CDR3: TGTGCCAGCAGAGCCGGGACAGAAACTGAAAAACTGTTTTTT.

This CDR3 reads CASSDSFVNEKLFF. The CDR3 region has the DNA TGTGCCAGTAGTGACAGCTTTGTAAATGAAAAACTGTTTTTT. The genes are TRBV19 and TRBJ1-4; maybe TRBD1 (5 bases). This CDR3 has 14 residues. Between the trimmed V and J ends, which lost 5 bases and 5 bases, there was a span of 12 bases. Germline-derived CDR1 and CDR2 are LNHDA and SQIVND (reference sequence). Based on the CDR3 plus reference TRBV19 and TRBJ1-4, the full variable domain is DGGITQSPKYLFRKEGQNVTLSCEQNLNHDAMYWYRQDPGQGLRLIYYSQIVNDFQKGDIAEGYSVSREKKESFPLTVTSAQKNPTAFYLCASSDSFVNEKLFFGSGTQLSVL.

This clone appeared a single time. The V call is TRBV7-2, the J call TRBJ2-3; TRBD2 matches 10 bases. The J segment lost 2 bases and the V segment lost 5 bases, leaving 7 bases of the junction unmatched. The germline V gene encodes CDR1 SGHTA and CDR2 FQGNSA. The CDR3 runs 16 residues. The CDR3 region is CASSPRAGGPTDTQYF. In nucleotides, the CDR3 is TGTGCCAGCAGCCCCCGAGCGGGAGGGCCCACAGATACGCAGTATTTT.

The V and J genes are TRBV5-8 and TRBJ1-5, with D tentatively TRBD1 (5 bases). Trimming stripped 2 bases from V and 7 bases from J, with 16 bases between. The CDR3 consists of 15 residues. CDR1 SGHTS and CDR2 YDEGEE come from the germline V gene. The CDR3 loop reads CASSFPGGNLQPQHF. The CDR3 DNA sequence: TGTGCCAGCAGCTTCCCGGGGGGTAATTTGCAGCCCCAGCATTTT.

The CDR3 here is CASRENNEQFF. The CDR3 DNA sequence: TGTGCCAGCAGGGAGAACAATGAGCAGTTCTTC. The chain employs TRBV2 and TRBJ2-1; D is unresolved. Germline CDR1 is SNHLY and CDR2 is FYNNEI. Trimming removed 6 bases from V and 5 bases from J, with 5 bases in between. This CDR3 spans 11 amino acids.

The chain carries TRBV5-6 and TRBJ2-2; 9 bases fit TRBD1. After removal of 4 bases from V and 6 bases from J, the junction contained 10 bases not matched to a gene. Germline V gene data show CDR1 as SGHDT and CDR2 as YYEEEE. This CDR3 is built from 16 residues. The CDR3: CASSLGDRVFAGELFF. CDR3 nucleotides: TGTGCCAGCAGCCTCGGGGACAGGGTGTTCGCCGGGGAGCTGTTTTTT.

The V and J genes are TRBV29-1 and TRBJ2-2; D remains unclear. With 7 bases removed from V and 5 bases from J, the gap between germline ends came to 8 bases. The V gene's germline CDR1 is SQVTM and CDR2 ANQGSEA. The CDR3 is 11 residues long. DNA for the CDR3: TGCAGCGCCACTGATACCGGGGAGCTGTTTTTT. Protein: CSATDTGELFF.

V gene TRBV7-3 combines with J gene TRBJ2-1; 9 bases line up with TRBD2. Trimming at V came to 4 bases and at J to 7 bases, leaving 8 bases not matched to a gene. Germline assignment: CDR1 SGHTA and CDR2 FQGTGA. The CDR3 contains 15 residues. Written as DNA, the CDR3 is TGTGCCAGCAGCTCCGGGACTAGCCTACTTAATGAGCAGTTCTTC. Amino acids: CASSSGTSLLNEQFF.